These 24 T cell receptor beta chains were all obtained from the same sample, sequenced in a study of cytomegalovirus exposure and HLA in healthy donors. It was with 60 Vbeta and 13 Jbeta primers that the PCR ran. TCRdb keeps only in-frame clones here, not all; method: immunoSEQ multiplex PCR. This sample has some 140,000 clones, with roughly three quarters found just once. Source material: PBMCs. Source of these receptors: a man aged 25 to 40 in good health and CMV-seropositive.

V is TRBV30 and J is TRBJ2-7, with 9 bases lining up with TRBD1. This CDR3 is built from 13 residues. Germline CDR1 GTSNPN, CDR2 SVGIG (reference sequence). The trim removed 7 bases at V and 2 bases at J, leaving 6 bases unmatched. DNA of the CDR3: TGTGCCTTACCCCGGGACAGGGCCTACGAGCAGTACTTC. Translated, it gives CALPRDRAYEQYF. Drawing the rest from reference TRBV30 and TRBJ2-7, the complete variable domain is SQTIHQWPATLVQPVGSPLSLECTVEGTSNPNLYWYRQAAGRGLQLLFYSVGIGQISSEVPQNLSASRPQDRQFILSSKKLLLSDSGFYLCALPRDRAYEQYFGPGTRLTVT.

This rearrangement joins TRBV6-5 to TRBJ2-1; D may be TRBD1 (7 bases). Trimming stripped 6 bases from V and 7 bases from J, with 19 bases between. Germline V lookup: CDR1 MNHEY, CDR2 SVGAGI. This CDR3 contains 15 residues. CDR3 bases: TGTGCCAGCAGACACAGGCCAGGGGGGCGGAATGAGCAGTTCTTC. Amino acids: CASRHRPGGRNEQFF.

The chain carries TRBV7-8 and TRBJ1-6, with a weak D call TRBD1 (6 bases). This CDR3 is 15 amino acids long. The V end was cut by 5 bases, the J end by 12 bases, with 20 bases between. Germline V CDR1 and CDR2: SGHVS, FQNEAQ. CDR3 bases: TGTGCCAGCAGCCCGACCTCGACAGGATTGGGACCCCTCCACTTT. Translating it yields CASSPTSTGLGPLHF.

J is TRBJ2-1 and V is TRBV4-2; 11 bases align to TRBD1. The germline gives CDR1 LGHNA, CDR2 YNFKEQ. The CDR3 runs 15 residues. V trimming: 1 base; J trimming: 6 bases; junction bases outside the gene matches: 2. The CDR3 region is CASSQADRGPNEQFF. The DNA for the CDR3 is TGTGCCAGCAGCCAAGCGGACAGGGGGCCCAATGAGCAGTTCTTC.

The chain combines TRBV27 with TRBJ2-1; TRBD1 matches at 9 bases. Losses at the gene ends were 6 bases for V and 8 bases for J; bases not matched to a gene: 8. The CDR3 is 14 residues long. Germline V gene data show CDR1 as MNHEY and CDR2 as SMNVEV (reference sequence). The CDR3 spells CASRRQGGIDEQFF. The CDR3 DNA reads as TGTGCCAGCAGGAGACAGGGGGGAATCGATGAGCAGTTCTTC.

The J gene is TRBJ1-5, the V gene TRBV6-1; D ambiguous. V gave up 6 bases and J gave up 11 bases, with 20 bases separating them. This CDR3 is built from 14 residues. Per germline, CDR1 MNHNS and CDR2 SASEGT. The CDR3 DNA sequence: TGTGCCAGCAGCCTCGACCGACTAGTCGGCTCCCAGCATTTT. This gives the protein CASSLDRLVGSQHF.

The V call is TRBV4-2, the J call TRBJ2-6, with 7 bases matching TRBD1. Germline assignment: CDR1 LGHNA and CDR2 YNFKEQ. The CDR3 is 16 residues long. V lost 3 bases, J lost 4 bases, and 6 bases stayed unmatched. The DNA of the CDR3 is TGTGCCAGCAGCCAGGGCAGGGGGACCGGGGCCAACGTCCTGACTTTC. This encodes CASSQGRGTGANVLTF.

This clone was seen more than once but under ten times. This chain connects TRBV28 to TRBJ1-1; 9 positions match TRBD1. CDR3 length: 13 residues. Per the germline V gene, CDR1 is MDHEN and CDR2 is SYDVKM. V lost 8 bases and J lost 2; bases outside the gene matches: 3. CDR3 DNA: TGTGCCAGCCGGGACAGGGTAAACACTGAAGCTTTCTTT. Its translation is CASRDRVNTEAFF.

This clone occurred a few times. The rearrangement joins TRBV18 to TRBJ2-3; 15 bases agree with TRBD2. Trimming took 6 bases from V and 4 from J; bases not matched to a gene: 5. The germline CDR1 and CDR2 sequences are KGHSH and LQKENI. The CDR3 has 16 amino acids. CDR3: CASSRTSGRASDTQYF. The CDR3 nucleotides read TGTGCCAGCTCCCGGACTAGCGGGAGGGCTTCAGATACGCAGTATTTT.

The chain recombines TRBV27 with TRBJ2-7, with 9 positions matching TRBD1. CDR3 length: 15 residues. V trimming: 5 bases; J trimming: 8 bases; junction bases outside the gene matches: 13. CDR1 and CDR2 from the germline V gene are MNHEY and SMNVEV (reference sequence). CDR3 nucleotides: TGTGCCAGCAGTGTCAGGGGGACAGGGTTTAGCAAGCAGTACTTC. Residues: CASSVRGTGFSKQYF.

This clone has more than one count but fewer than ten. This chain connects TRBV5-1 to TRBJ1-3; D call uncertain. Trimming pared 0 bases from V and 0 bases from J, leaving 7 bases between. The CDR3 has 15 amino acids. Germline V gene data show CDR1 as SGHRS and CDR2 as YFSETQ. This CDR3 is CASSLDQASGNTIYF. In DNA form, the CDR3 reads TGCGCCAGCAGCTTGGACCAGGCCTCTGGAAACACCATATATTTT.

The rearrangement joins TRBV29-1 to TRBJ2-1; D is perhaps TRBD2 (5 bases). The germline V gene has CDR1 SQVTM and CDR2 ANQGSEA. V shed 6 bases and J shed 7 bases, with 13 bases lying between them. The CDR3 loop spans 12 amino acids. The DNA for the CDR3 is TGCAGCGTATCACTAGAGTGGAATGAGCAGTTCTTC. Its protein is CSVSLEWNEQFF.

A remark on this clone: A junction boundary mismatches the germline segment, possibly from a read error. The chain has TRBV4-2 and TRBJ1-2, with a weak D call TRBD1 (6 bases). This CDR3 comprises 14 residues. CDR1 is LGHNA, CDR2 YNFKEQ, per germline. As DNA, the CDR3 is TGTGCCAGCAGCGAAGAAACAGGGTATGATGGCTACACCTTC. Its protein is CASSEETGYDGYTF.

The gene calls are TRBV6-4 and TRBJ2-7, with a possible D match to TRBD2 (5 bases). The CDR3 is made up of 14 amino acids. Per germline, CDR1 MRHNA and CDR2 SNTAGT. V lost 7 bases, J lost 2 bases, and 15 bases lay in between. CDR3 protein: CASNKKLGAYEQYF. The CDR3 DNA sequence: TGTGCCAGCAACAAAAAGCTCGGGGCCTACGAGCAGTACTTC.

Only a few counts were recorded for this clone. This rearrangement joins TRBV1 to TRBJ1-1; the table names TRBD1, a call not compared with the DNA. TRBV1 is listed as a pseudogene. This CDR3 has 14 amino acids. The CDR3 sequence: CTSSQDRGITEAFF. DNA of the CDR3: TGCACCAGCAGCCAAGACAGGGGGATCACTGAAGCTTTCTTT.

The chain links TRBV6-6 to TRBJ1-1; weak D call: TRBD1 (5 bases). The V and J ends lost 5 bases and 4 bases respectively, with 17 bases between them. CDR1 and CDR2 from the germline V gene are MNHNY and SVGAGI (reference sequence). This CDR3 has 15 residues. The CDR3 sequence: CASSALTGYGTEAFF. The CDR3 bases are TGTGCCAGCAGTGCCCTTACAGGATATGGCACTGAAGCTTTCTTT.

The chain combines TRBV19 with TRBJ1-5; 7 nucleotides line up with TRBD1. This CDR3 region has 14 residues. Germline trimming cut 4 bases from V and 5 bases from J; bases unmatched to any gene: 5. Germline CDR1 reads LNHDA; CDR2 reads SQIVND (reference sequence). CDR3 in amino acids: CASSRDSSYQPQHF. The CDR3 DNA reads TGTGCCAGTAGTAGGGACAGTTCCTATCAGCCCCAGCATTTT. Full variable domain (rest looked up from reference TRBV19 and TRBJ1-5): DGGITQSPKYLFRKEGQNVTLSCEQNLNHDAMYWYRQDPGQGLRLIYYSQIVNDFQKGDIAEGYSVSREKKESFPLTVTSAQKNPTAFYLCASSRDSSYQPQHFGDGTRLSIL.

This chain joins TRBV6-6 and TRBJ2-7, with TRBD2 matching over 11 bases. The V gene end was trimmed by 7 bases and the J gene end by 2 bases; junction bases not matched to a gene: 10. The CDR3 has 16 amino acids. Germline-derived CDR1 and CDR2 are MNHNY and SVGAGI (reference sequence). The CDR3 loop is CASIDKPGLAAYEQYF. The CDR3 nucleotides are TGTGCCAGCATCGACAAACCGGGACTAGCGGCCTACGAGCAGTACTTC.

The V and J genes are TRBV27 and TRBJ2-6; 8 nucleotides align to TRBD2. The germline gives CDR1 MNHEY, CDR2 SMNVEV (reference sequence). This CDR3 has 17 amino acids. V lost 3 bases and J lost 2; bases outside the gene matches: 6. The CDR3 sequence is CASSFNGLAPGANVLTF. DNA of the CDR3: TGTGCCAGCAGTTTTAACGGACTAGCTCCTGGGGCCAACGTCCTGACTTTC. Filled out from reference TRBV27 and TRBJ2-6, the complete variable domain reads EAQVTQNPRYLITVTGKKLTVTCSQNMNHEYMSWYRQDPGLGLRQIYYSMNVEVTDKGDVPEGYKVSRKEKRNFPLILESPSPNQTSLYFCASSFNGLAPGANVLTFGAGSRLTVL.

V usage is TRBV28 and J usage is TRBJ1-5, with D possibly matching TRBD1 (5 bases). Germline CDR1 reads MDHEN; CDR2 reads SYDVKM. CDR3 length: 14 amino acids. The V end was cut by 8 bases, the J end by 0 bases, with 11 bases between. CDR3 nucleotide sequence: TGTGCCAGCCTCTGGGGGGTTAGCAATCAGCCCCAGCATTTT. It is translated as CASLWGVSNQPQHF. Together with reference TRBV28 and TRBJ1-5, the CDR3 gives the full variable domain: DVKVTQSSRYLVKRTGEKVFLECVQDMDHENMFWYRQDPGLGLRLIYFSYDVKMKEKGDIPEGYSVSREKKERFSLILESASTNQTSMYLCASLWGVSNQPQHFGDGTRLSIL.

The CDR3 loop reads CASSLEGGSNTGELFF. CDR3 nucleotides: TGCGCCAGCAGCTTGGAGGGCGGGTCGAACACCGGGGAGCTGTTTTTT. V and J are TRBV5-1 and TRBJ2-2; tentative D call: TRBD2 (5 bases). The CDR3 is 16 amino acids. Trimming stripped 0 bases from V and 0 bases from J, with 9 bases between. CDR1 and CDR2 from the germline V gene are SGHRS and YFSETQ.

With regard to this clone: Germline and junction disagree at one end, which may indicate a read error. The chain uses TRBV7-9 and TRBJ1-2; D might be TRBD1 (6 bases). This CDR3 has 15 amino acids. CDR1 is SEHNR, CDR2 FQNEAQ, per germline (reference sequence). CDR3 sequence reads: CSSSSSGGRYYGYTF. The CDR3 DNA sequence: TGTTCCAGCAGCTCCTCCGGGGGGCGCTACTATGGCTACACCTTC.

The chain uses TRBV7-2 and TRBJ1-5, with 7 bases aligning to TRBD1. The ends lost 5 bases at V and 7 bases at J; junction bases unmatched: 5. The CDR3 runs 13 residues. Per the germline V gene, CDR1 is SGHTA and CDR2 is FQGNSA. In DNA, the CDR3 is TGTGCCAGCAGCCCTGACAGGGAACAGCCCCAGCATTTT. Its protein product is CASSPDREQPQHF.

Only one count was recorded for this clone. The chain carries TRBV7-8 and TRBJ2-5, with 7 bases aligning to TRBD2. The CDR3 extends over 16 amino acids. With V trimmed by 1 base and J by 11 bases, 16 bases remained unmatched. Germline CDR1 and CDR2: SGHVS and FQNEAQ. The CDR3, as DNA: TGTGCCAGCAGCTTAGGGGCGGGAGTGGGAGGCGGAGAGCAGTACTTC. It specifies CASSLGAGVGGGEQYF.